A single sample gave rise to the 14 T cell receptor beta chains below, sequenced in a study of low-dose radiotherapy and immunotherapy resistance in tumors. Time point indicated: after trial treatment. Stated treatment: LDRT plus nivolumab, ipilimumab, low-dose cyclophosphamide and aspirin (RACIN trial). Alpha- and beta-chain coverage of first-strand cDNA came from TRAV- and TRBV-specific primers. TCRs were put through around 20 PCR cycles of amplification with Phusion. A constant-region primer and the V-primer adapter served as the primer pair. TCRdb analysed the reads with MiXCR anew, one entry per CDR3 protein. This sample has around 33,000 distinct CDR3 sequences; under 55% occur once, and the top ten carry approximately 5.9%. The sequenced sample was PBMCs, obtained after low-dose radiotherapy plus immunotherapy. These receptors were collected from a male donor with gallbladder cancer.

The table lists this clonotype with a count of one. The V call is TRBV7-8, the J call TRBJ2-5; unclear D gene. V lost 5 bases, J lost 2 bases, and 12 bases lay in between. CDR3 length equals 14 residues. Germline loops: CDR1 SGHVS, CDR2 FQNEAQ. CDR3 bases: TGTGCCAGCAGCCACCGGCGGCAGCAAGAGACCCAGTACTTC. It yields the protein CASSHRRQQETQYF.

By its share, this clonotype is medium-sized. This chain connects TRBV5-4 to TRBJ2-5, with D possibly being TRBD1 (6 bases). Germline CDR1 and CDR2: SGHNT and YYREEE (reference sequence). The CDR3 has 14 amino acids. The ends were cut back, 2 bases at V and 1 base at J, with 9 bases in the middle. This CDR3 reads CASSFMGAQETQYF. As DNA, the CDR3 is TGTGCCAGCAGCTTTATGGGGGCCCAAGAGACCCAGTACTTC.

The chain employs TRBV5-1 and TRBJ2-2, with 10 positions matching TRBD2. V was clipped by 4 bases and J by 7 bases; unmatched bases: 13. The length of the CDR3 is 17 residues. Germline-derived CDR1 and CDR2 are SGHRS and YFSETQ. The CDR3 sequence is CASSRLISGGTGGELFF. CDR3 DNA: TGCGCCAGCAGCCGACTTATTAGCGGGGGGACCGGCGGGGAGCTGTTTTTT. Full variable domain (remainder filled in from reference TRBV5-1 and TRBJ2-2): KAGVTQTPRYLIKTRGQQVTLSCSPISGHRSVSWYQQTPGQGLQFLFEYFSETQRNKGNFPGRFSGRQFSNSRSEMNVSTLELGDSALYLCASSRLISGGTGGELFFGEGSRLTVL.

V is TRBV9 and J is TRBJ2-1; 13 bases agree with TRBD2. V dropped 6 bases and J dropped 3; count of bases not matched to a gene: 18. The CDR3 totals 20 residues. Germline V gene data show CDR1 as SGDLS and CDR2 as YYNGEE. CDR3 amino acids: CASNGTSGEYFLGFYNEQFF. The CDR3 DNA follows: TGTGCCAGCAACGGGACTAGCGGGGAATATTTCTTAGGGTTCTACAATGAGCAGTTCTTC.

This clonotype was observed at least ten times. This chain joins TRBV5-1 and TRBJ1-3, with unresolved D. CDR3 length: 14 residues. The germline V gene has CDR1 SGHRS and CDR2 YFSETQ. V was shortened by 3 bases and J by 4 bases, with 11 bases between the two germline ends. This CDR3 is CASSSGLEGNTIYF. CDR3 nucleotide sequence: TGCGCCAGCAGCTCCGGGTTAGAAGGAAACACCATATATTTT.

V usage is TRBV4-1 and J usage is TRBJ1-2; D is undetermined. In germline, CDR1 is MGHRA, CDR2 YSYEKL. The V end was cut by 4 bases, the J end by 4 bases, with 7 bases between. The CDR3 has 12 residues. The CDR3 is CASSPAGYGYTF. The CDR3 DNA sequence: TGCGCCAGCAGCCCGGCGGGCTATGGCTACACCTTC.

This clonotype showed up many times. The gene calls are TRBV7-2 and TRBJ2-1, with 8 positions matching TRBD2. Losses at the gene ends were 4 bases for V and 9 bases for J; bases not matched to a gene: 14. This CDR3 has 16 amino acids. The germline CDR1 and CDR2 sequences are SGHTA and FQGNSA. The CDR3 protein is CASSSRAGGGLLEQFF. The DNA of the CDR3 is TGTGCCAGCAGCTCGAGGGCCGGGGGGGGTCTTCTTGAGCAGTTCTTC.

The chain recombines TRBV7-2 with TRBJ2-3; maybe TRBD1 (5 bases). Trimming left V 10 bases short and J 4 bases short, with 27 bases between. Germline V gene lookup returns CDR1 SGHTA and CDR2 FQGNSA. The CDR3 is 17 residues long. The CDR3 region has the DNA TGTGCCATCAGACGACGGTGGGGCTGGGCAAGGGCAGATACGCAGTATTTT. This translates into CAIRRRWGWARADTQYF.

As for this clonotype: A single base is all that separates this from a far larger clone, so a read error is likely. The chain couples TRBV5-1 to TRBJ2-5; D is perhaps TRBD1 or TRBD2 (5 bases each). V was clipped by 3 bases and J by 11 bases, with 29 bases between them. The CDR3 sequence is 17 residues long. Germline V gene sequence: CDR1 SGHRS, CDR2 YFSETQ. This CDR3 is CASSWKLDTGTYNEQYF. As DNA, the CDR3 is TGCGCCAGCAGCTGGAAACTCGACACGGGGACCTACAATGAGCAGTACTTC.

The rearrangement links TRBV6-2 or TRBV6-3 to TRBJ2-7, with TRBD1 identical over 7 bases. V lost 6 bases and J lost 6; bases outside the gene matches: 17. The CDR3 contains 16 residues. Germline assignment: CDR1 MNHEY and CDR2 SVGEGT. The CDR3 DNA follows: TGTGCCAGCAGAGGAGCCGGGACAGCTATTTTGGGCGAGCAGTACTTC. This codes for CASRGAGTAILGEQYF.

In its sample, this clonotype was seen many times. The chain employs TRBV11-1 and TRBJ2-1; 9 nucleotides align to TRBD1. V lost 6 bases and J lost 4; bases outside the gene matches: 7. In germline, CDR1 is SGHAT, CDR2 FQDESV (reference sequence). The CDR3 is 15 amino acids. This CDR3 reads CASSESGTGYNEQFF. CDR3 in DNA: TGTGCCAGCAGTGAATCCGGGACAGGGTACAATGAGCAGTTCTTC.

Notes on this clonotype: This sequence is one base from a far larger clone and is likely a read error. The chain is built from TRBV4-1 and TRBJ2-7; D call uncertain. CDR3 length: 11 residues. Trimming pared 5 bases from V and 7 bases from J, leaving 9 bases between. In germline, CDR1 is MGHRA, CDR2 YSYEKL. CDR3 nucleotide sequence: TGCGCCAGCAGCTTCCATGGTGAGCAGTACTTC. Translated: CASSFHGEQYF.

The J gene is TRBJ1-1, the V gene TRBV18; D gene uncertain. The CDR3 is 13 amino acids. Germline CDR1 reads KGHSH; CDR2 reads LQKENI. V lost 2 bases and J 3 bases, leaving 7 bases between the germline ends. The CDR3 is CASSPMQDTEAFF. CDR3 sequence (DNA): TGTGCCAGCTCACCAATGCAAGACACTGAAGCTTTCTTT.

This clonotype was observed a handful of times. This chain links TRBV28 with TRBJ2-1; the D is unclear. The CDR3 is 16 residues long. The V gene's germline CDR1 is MDHEN and CDR2 SYDVKM. Between the trimmed V and J ends, which lost 5 bases and 0 bases, there was a span of 14 bases. CDR3 DNA sequence: TGTGCCAGCAGTCCGATGGCGTCCAGCTCCTACAATGAGCAGTTCTTC. It codes for CASSPMASSSYNEQFF.